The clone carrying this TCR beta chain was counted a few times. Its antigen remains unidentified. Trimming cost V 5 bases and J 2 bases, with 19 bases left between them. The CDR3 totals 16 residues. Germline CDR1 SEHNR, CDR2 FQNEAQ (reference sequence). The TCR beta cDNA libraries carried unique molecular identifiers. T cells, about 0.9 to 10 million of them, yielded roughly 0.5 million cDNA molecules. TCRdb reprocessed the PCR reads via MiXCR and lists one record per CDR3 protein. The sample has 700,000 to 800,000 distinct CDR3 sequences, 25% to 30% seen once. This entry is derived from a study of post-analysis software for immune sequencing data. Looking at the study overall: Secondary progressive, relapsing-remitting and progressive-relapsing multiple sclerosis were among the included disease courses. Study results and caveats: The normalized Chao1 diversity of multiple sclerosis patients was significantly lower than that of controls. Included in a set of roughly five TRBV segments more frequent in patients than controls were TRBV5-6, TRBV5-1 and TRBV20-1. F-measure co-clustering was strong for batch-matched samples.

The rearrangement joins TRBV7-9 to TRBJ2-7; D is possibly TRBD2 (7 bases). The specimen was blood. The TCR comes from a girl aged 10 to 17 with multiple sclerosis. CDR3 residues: CASSPWGGGPTYEQYF. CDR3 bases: TGTGCCAGCAGCCCCTGGGGAGGGGGGCCTACCTACGAGCAGTACTTC.